This TCR beta chain was sequenced for a study of blood T cell repertoires in COVID-19. This clone was seen only a few times. This CDR3 contains 13 residues. Germline V gene lookup returns CDR1 MNHEY and CDR2 SVGAGI. Trimming removed 8 bases at V and 1 base at J, with 11 bases between. Per the original methods: Reference gene primer amplification yielded estimated nucleated cell counts. The repertoire was sequenced with immunoSEQ multiplex PCR; TCRdb's copy has only in-frame clones and lacks some. The V and J calls and clone size were taken over from that table, and D and trimming were inferred from the DNA. This sample has under 35,000 clones, with 75% to 90% found just once.

Input material: peripheral blood. V and J are TRBV6-5 and TRBJ2-5, with a possible D match to TRBD2 (5 bases). The receptor was isolated from a man in his fifties or sixties with acute or convalescent COVID-19. CDR3 bases: TGTGCCAGCTGGGGAGCAGTCCAAGAGACCCAGTACTTC. Protein product: CASWGAVQETQYF.